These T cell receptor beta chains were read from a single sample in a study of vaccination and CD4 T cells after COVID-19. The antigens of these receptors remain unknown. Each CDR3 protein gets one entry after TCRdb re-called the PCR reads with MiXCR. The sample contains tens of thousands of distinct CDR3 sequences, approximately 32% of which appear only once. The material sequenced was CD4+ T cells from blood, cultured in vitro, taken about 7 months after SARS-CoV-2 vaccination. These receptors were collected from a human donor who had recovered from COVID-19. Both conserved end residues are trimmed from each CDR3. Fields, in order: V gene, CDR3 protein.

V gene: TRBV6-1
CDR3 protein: ASSRQGARTDTQY

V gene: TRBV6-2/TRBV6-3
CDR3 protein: ASSRRQGLVRETQY

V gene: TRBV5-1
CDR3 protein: ASSGSGSPYEQY

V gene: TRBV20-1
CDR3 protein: SASNPRQTQETQY

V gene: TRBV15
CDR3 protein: ATSRDPQRALSSYEQY

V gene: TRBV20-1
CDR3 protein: SAREVSGRYTQY

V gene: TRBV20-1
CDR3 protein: SARDTRTWGTREAF

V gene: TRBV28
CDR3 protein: ASSSPPLSSPLH

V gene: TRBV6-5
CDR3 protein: ASSYWENTEAF

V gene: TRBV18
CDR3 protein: ASSPRDRLYEQY

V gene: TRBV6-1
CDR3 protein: ASSRGLAGRSSYNEQF

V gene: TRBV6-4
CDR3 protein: ASSGSPGETQY

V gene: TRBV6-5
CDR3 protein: ASSYSNYRGGNSPLH

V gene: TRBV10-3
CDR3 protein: AITRGEGRNTGELF

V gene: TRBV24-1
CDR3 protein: ATSGGEGDYGYT

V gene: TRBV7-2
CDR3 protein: ASSSWTSGGAGNEQF

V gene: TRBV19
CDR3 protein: ASSEGRGLYSNQPQH

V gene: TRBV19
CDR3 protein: ASSTGTSSYEQY

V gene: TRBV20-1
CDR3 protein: SAEIGSGANVLT

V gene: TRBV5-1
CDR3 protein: ASSDPEGTGTYEQY

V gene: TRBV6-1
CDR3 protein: ASTPGTSSSYEQY

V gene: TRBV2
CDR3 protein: ASRVGGPTYEQY

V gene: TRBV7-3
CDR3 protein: ASSSGLAGGDEQF

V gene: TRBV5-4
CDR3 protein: ASSRTNSPLH

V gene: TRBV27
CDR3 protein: ASSFSQLNTEAF

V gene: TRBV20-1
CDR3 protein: SASHWRSYNEQF

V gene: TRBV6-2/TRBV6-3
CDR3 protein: ASRDWDSAKETQY

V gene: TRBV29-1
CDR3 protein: SVKQGTGTGPYYGYT

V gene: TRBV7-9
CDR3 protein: ASSLGSDQPQH

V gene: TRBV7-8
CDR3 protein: ASSEDRARVSYEQY

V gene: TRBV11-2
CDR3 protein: ASSFLAEQF

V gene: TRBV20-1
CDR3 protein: SARVGSSNTEAF

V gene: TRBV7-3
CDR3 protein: ASSFGLFTEAF

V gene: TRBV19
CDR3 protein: ASRLTVNEQF

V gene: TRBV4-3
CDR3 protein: ASSQVYRAPLH

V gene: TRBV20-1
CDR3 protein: SARGRGHYNEQF

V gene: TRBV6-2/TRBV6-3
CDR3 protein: ASKQLQGAVGQPQH

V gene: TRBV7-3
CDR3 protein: ASSLTGAPGDTQY

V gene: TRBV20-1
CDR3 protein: SATNVTQY

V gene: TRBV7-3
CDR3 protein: ASRDPGTDTQY

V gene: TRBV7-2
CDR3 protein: ASSLNREREQF